The 25 T cell receptor beta chains below come from one sample, sequenced in a study of human T cells and chemical hapten exposure. In TCRdb, the RACE reads were re-called with MiXCR into one record per CDR3 protein. The sample consists of around 190,000 distinct CDR3 sequences, 20% to 25% of them appearing once. Documented time point: patch test 1, 2 weeks after DPC sensitization. As to treatment: therapeutic diphenylcyclopropenone sensitization with weekly scalp DPC. Sequenced material: whole blood, taken in connection with sensitization to the hapten diphenylcyclopropenone (DPC). Receptors were obtained from a woman aged 50 to 60 with alopecia areata. Some clones in this sample may be carry-over from other donors' samples.

J is TRBJ2-7 and V is TRBV5-1; TRBD1 agrees at 8 bases. Germline assignment: CDR1 SGHRS and CDR2 YFSETQ. With 0 bases clipped from V and 2 bases from J, the junction kept 4 bases outside the gene matches. The CDR3 extends over 15 amino acids. The CDR3 DNA reads TGCGCCAGCAGCTTGGACGGACAGGGAACCTACGAGCAGTACTTC. Translation gives CASSLDGQGTYEQYF.

The chain uses TRBV2 and TRBJ1-6, with 7 bases fitting TRBD1. CDR3 length equals 15 residues. Trimming cost V 2 bases and J 7 bases; bases outside gene matches: 5. Per germline, CDR1 SNHLY and CDR2 FYNNEI. The CDR3 DNA is TGTGCCAGCAGTGAACTAGGGGGCTGGAATTCACCCCTCCACTTT. Translation: CASSELGGWNSPLHF. The full variable domain, completed using reference TRBV2 and TRBJ1-6, is EPEVTQTPSHQVTQMGQEVILRCVPISNHLYFYWYRQILGQKVEFLVSFYNNEISEKSEIFDDQFSVERPDGSNFTLKIRSTKLEDSAMYFCASSELGGWNSPLHFGNGTRLTVT.

The V gene is TRBV5-1, the J gene TRBJ2-1; possible D gene TRBD2, 5 bases. Trimming shortened V by 4 bases and J by 13 bases, and 18 bases separated the two germline ends. Germline lookup yields CDR1 SGHRS and CDR2 YFSETQ. The CDR3 has 13 residues. The CDR3 loop is CASSIVVGGVQFF. CDR3 nucleotide sequence: TGCGCCAGCAGCATCGTGGTCGGAGGAGTTCAGTTCTTC.

The J gene is TRBJ2-3, the V gene TRBV7-9; D gene unclear. Trimming left V 2 bases short and J 6 bases short, with 6 bases between. Germline values: CDR1 SEHNR, CDR2 FQNEAQ (reference sequence). The CDR3 contains 12 residues. CDR3 in amino acids: CASSLKLDTQYF. CDR3 in DNA: TGTGCCAGCAGCTTAAAGTTGGATACGCAGTATTTT.

This chain connects TRBV5-6 to TRBJ1-5, with a weak D call TRBD1 (6 bases). Germline assignment: CDR1 SGHDT and CDR2 YYEEEE. This CDR3 region has 14 residues. Trimming shortened V by 4 bases and J by 6 bases, and 14 bases separated the two germline ends. As DNA, the CDR3 is TGTGCCAGCAGCCTCAACAGGGTCGGTCAGCCCCAGCATTTT. Translation: CASSLNRVGQPQHF.

Concerning this clonotype itself: Sequence at one end of the junction differs from germline and may be a read error. The V call is TRBV29-1, the J call TRBJ2-7; 7 positions agree with TRBD2. CDR1 and CDR2 from the germline V gene are SQVTM and ANQGSEA. The length of the CDR3 is 12 residues. This chain's CDR3 is CSVEGRDYELYF. The CDR3 bases are TGCAGCGTTGAAGGCAGGGACTACGAGCTGTACTTC.

This clonotype came up many times. V gene TRBV25-1 combines with J gene TRBJ2-1; no firm D call. The germline V and J ends were trimmed by 3 bases and 9 bases, with 9 bases remaining between them. Germline V lookup: CDR1 MGHDK, CDR2 SYGVNS. The CDR3 is 12 residues long. The CDR3 is CASSEGIIEQFF. DNA for the CDR3: TGTGCCAGCAGTGAGGGTATAATTGAGCAGTTCTTC.

The rearrangement joins TRBV7-9 to TRBJ2-7; D is perhaps TRBD2 (5 bases). The CDR3 contains 13 residues. Between the trimmed V and J ends, which lost 4 bases and 3 bases, there was a span of 10 bases. The V gene's germline CDR1 is SEHNR and CDR2 FQNEAQ (reference sequence). CDR3 bases: TGTGCCAGCAGCTCCCGGGGATACTACGAGCAGTACTTC. The encoded protein is CASSSRGYYEQYF.

This rearrangement joins TRBV5-1 to TRBJ2-1; TRBD2 matches 7 bases. This CDR3 comprises 15 residues. CDR1 SGHRS and CDR2 YFSETQ come from the germline V gene. The V and J ends lost 10 bases and 8 bases, in that order; junction bases with no gene match: 18. The CDR3 DNA reads TGCGCCGCCATCAGGGAGGCGGGAGTGGGCGATGAGCAGTTCTTC. Translation: CAAIREAGVGDEQFF.

The V and J genes are TRBV19 and TRBJ1-5; D possibly corresponds to TRBD1 (5 bases). Trimming shortened V by 7 bases and J by 11 bases, and 24 bases separated the two germline ends. Germline V gives CDR1 LNHDA, CDR2 SQIVND (reference sequence). This CDR3 has 15 amino acids. The CDR3, as DNA: TGTGCCAGTATCCCTCGGGGGGAAGTCAGCAGGGCCCAGCATTTT. Amino acids: CASIPRGEVSRAQHF.

The rearrangement uses TRBV12-3 or TRBV12-4 and TRBJ2-7, with no clear D. Trimming took 4 bases from V and 6 from J, leaving 13 bases between them. This CDR3 contains 13 residues. DNA for the CDR3: TGTGCCAGCAGTTCGACATTATTCGTCGAGCAGTACTTC. It encodes CASSSTLFVEQYF.

The table lists this clonotype with a few counts. CDR3 DNA: TGTGCCATCAGTGCGGGTCGGCAGACTGGGTCCTATAATTCACCCCTCCACTTT. Translating it yields CAISAGRQTGSYNSPLHF. The genes are TRBV10-3 and TRBJ1-6, with D unclear. Germline loops: CDR1 ENHRY, CDR2 SYGVKD. V was pared by 4 bases and J by 1 base, with 17 bases between. This CDR3 spans 18 amino acids.

The chain uses TRBV2 and TRBJ2-3; D gene ambiguous. V lost 6 bases, J lost 2 bases, and 12 bases lay in between. This CDR3 region has 14 residues. CDR1 is SNHLY, CDR2 FYNNEI, per germline. The CDR3 sequence is CASRAQSYTDTQYF. The CDR3 bases are TGTGCCAGCAGGGCCCAGTCATACACAGATACGCAGTATTTT.

The chain employs TRBV13 and TRBJ1-5, with D possibly matching TRBD1 (5 bases). The length of the CDR3 is 16 residues. Germline V lookup: CDR1 PRHDT, CDR2 FYEKMQ (reference sequence). V lost 0 bases and J 1 base, leaving 10 bases between the germline ends. CDR3 bases: TGTGCCAGCAGCTTAGGCTCCGGGGCCAGCAATCAGCCCCAGCATTTT. It is translated as CASSLGSGASNQPQHF.

This clonotype has just a few counts. CDR3 DNA: TGCAGCGTTGAAGATCCTTGGGGGGCAAATGGCTACACCTTC. Its protein product is CSVEDPWGANGYTF. The gene calls are TRBV29-1 and TRBJ1-2; tentative D call: TRBD1 (6 bases). The CDR3 covers 14 residues. With 0 bases removed from V and 6 bases from J, the gap between germline ends came to 14 bases. The V gene's germline CDR1 is SQVTM and CDR2 ANQGSEA.

CDR3 nucleotides: TGTGCCAGCACGGAACATCAGAGACCTAATTCACCCCTCCACTTT. As protein: CASTEHQRPNSPLHF. The V call is TRBV27, the J call TRBJ1-6; no clear D. In germline, CDR1 is MNHEY, CDR2 SMNVEV (reference sequence). The CDR3 is made up of 15 amino acids. Trimming shortened V by 7 bases and J by 6 bases, and 16 bases separated the two germline ends.

This clonotype was observed a handful of times. The chain uses TRBV7-9 and TRBJ2-7, with TRBD2 matching over 7 bases. This CDR3 comprises 14 residues. Germline V gene data show CDR1 as SEHNR and CDR2 as FQNEAQ (reference sequence). J lost 5 bases, V lost 2 bases, and 6 bases had no gene match. The CDR3 is CASSLMREPDEQYF. CDR3 nucleotide sequence: TGTGCCAGCAGCTTAATGCGGGAGCCGGACGAGCAGTACTTC.

In this sample, this clonotype turned up a few times. The rearrangement joins TRBV30 to TRBJ1-2, with a weak D call TRBD1 (5 bases). V was trimmed by 1 base and J by 8 bases, leaving 17 bases between them. From germline, CDR1 is GTSNPN and CDR2 SVGIG (reference sequence). This CDR3 has 14 amino acids. CDR3 DNA sequence: TGTGCCTGGAGTGGGGACCCTCCTTTTGGGGGCTACACCTTC. It encodes CAWSGDPPFGGYTF.

This clonotype has more than one count but fewer than ten. This chain uses TRBV20-1 with TRBJ1-2; possibly TRBD1 for D (6 bases). The V gene's germline CDR1 is DFQATT and CDR2 SNEGSKA (reference sequence). V was clipped by 4 bases and J by 7 bases, with 10 bases between them. The CDR3 is made up of 11 amino acids. CDR3 sequence reads: CSATRQAGYTF. The CDR3 nucleotides are TGCAGTGCTACTAGACAGGCTGGCTACACCTTC.

In its sample, this clonotype was seen a few times. The chain employs TRBV29-1 and TRBJ2-3; the match to TRBD1 covers 8 bases. The length of the CDR3 is 12 residues. The ends lost 5 bases at V and 5 bases at J; junction bases unmatched: 3. Germline V lookup: CDR1 SQVTM, CDR2 ANQGSEA. The CDR3 DNA is TGCAGCGTTAATACAGGGGGAGATACGCAGTATTTT. Amino acids: CSVNTGGDTQYF.

V and J are TRBV5-1 and TRBJ1-1; D not certain. CDR1 is SGHRS, CDR2 YFSETQ, per germline. V lost 1 base to trimming and J lost 0 bases, with 13 bases between them. This CDR3 is built from 16 residues. The CDR3: CASSLKSQRMNTEAFF. The DNA for the CDR3 is TGCGCCAGCAGCTTGAAATCACAAAGAATGAACACTGAAGCTTTCTTT.

This clonotype came up a few times. The chain combines TRBV7-9 with TRBJ2-7, with 10 nucleotides matching TRBD1. This CDR3 contains 14 residues. Germline CDR1 is SEHNR and CDR2 is FQNEAQ (reference sequence). V trimming: 4 bases; J trimming: 4 bases; junction bases outside the gene matches: 4. The CDR3 protein is CASSYGQGVYEQYF. The CDR3 nucleotides read TGTGCCAGCAGCTACGGACAGGGGGTTTACGAGCAGTACTTC.

This clonotype has a count of ten or more. The chain is built from TRBV3-1 and TRBJ1-1; D ambiguous. The CDR3 is 12 residues long. CDR1 and CDR2 from the germline V gene are LGHDT and YNNKEL (reference sequence). Deletions cut 4 bases from V and 5 bases from J, with 8 bases between. The CDR3 DNA follows: TGTGCCAGCAGCCCACGGGAAACTGAAGCTTTCTTT. Translation gives CASSPRETEAFF.

Only a few counts were recorded for this clonotype. The rearrangement links TRBV2 to TRBJ1-2; 11 bases are a match to TRBD1. Trimming at V came to 4 bases and at J to 4 bases, leaving 5 bases not matched to a gene. The CDR3 consists of 15 residues. CDR1 is SNHLY and CDR2 is FYNNEI in the germline V gene. The CDR3, as DNA: TGTGCCAGCAGTGTCGGGACAGGGGGTGTCTATGGCTACACCTTC. Translating gives CASSVGTGGVYGYTF.

This clonotype has more than one count but fewer than ten. This chain joins TRBV11-2 and TRBJ2-1; no clear D gene. The CDR3 loop spans 19 amino acids. Germline V gene lookup returns CDR1 SGHAT and CDR2 FQNNGV. The V and J ends lost 3 bases and 4 bases respectively, with 25 bases between them. CDR3 sequence (DNA): TGTGCCAGCAGCTTCTCCAATACGAGACCCGGCAGCTTATACAATGAGCAGTTCTTC. It is translated as CASSFSNTRPGSLYNEQFF.